This entry lists 19 T cell receptor beta chains sequenced from one sample in a study of T cells after yellow fever vaccination (dated by TCRdb to between 2018 and 2021). Read against the paper, the sample's treatment or condition label means: live attenuated yellow fever vaccine strain. The library was made by 5' RACE. The instrument given in TCRdb is Illumina HiSeq 2500. The raw public data were reprocessed by TCRdb itself: fastp quality trimming at Q25, MiXCR clonotype calling, in-frame beta chains only. CDR3 protein sequences are deduplicated, and each keeps its most common genes and DNA. This sample is represented by roughly 100,000 distinct CDR3 sequences; roughly 8.2% of them were singletons. The ten biggest clones cover 16% of the sample. Sample: CD8+ T cells not binding an NS4B(214-222) dextramer, sorted from PBMCs, taken approximately 15 days after the first yellow fever vaccination. The label giving this sample's cell subset or site can be read as: NS4B epitope dextramer-negative CD8 T cells. Every receptor here comes from a man aged 18 to 30 who received the YFV17D yellow fever vaccine.

V is TRBV7-6 and J is TRBJ2-5, with a tentative D call TRBD2 (5 bases). Germline CDR1 and CDR2: SGHVS and FNYEAQ. There are 13 residues in the CDR3. The V gene lost 5 bases and the J gene lost 5 bases, with 12 bases spanning the gap. CDR3 sequence: CASSQKGSETQYF. The CDR3 nucleotides are TGTGCCAGCAGCCAAAAAGGGAGTGAGACCCAGTACTTC.

This clonotype has more than one count but fewer than ten. CDR3 DNA: TGTGCCAGCAGCCCACGCAACTACGAGCAGTACTTC. It codes for CASSPRNYEQYF. The chain is built from TRBV7-9 and TRBJ2-7; D not resolved. The CDR3 sequence is 12 residues long. Trimming removed 5 bases from V and 3 bases from J, with 8 bases in between. Germline V gives CDR1 SEHNR, CDR2 FQNEAQ (reference sequence).

The V call is TRBV25-1, the J call TRBJ1-1; D gene unclear. V was clipped by 3 bases and J by 4 bases, with 6 bases between them. In germline, CDR1 is MGHDK, CDR2 SYGVNS. This CDR3 has 12 amino acids. Here the CDR3 reads CASSDRGTEAFF. The CDR3 DNA follows: TGTGCCAGCAGTGATCGGGGCACTGAAGCTTTCTTT.

This rearrangement joins TRBV19 to TRBJ2-5; 14 bases map to TRBD2. CDR1 is LNHDA and CDR2 is SQIVND in the germline V gene (reference sequence). CDR3 length: 17 residues. V trimming: 6 bases; J trimming: 1 base; junction bases outside the gene matches: 7. The CDR3 here is CASSAPGLAGVQETQYF. The CDR3 nucleotides read TGTGCCAGTAGCGCTCCGGGACTAGCGGGGGTCCAAGAGACCCAGTACTTC.

The gene calls are TRBV12-3 or TRBV12-4 and TRBJ2-6; 11 nucleotides line up with TRBD1. The junction had 12 bases not matched to a gene; V was cut back by 8 bases and J by 0 bases. The CDR3 extends over 19 amino acids. This chain's CDR3 is CASCPIPGTGGSGANVLTF. The CDR3 bases are TGTGCCAGCTGCCCTATCCCCGGGACAGGGGGCTCTGGGGCCAACGTCCTGACTTTC.

Only a few counts were recorded for this clonotype. The chain has TRBV10-3 and TRBJ2-1; TRBD2 matches at 10 bases. J gave up 5 bases and V 6 bases, and 10 bases lay outside the gene matches. The CDR3 is 16 residues long. Per germline, CDR1 ENHRY and CDR2 SYGVKD. The CDR3 here is CAISETSGEGDNEQFF. DNA for the CDR3: TGTGCCATCAGCGAAACTAGCGGGGAGGGGGACAATGAGCAGTTCTTC.

A word on this clonotype: An end of the junction does not agree with germline; a read error may underlie this. The chain links TRBV4-1 to TRBJ2-1; tentative D call: TRBD1 (5 bases). This CDR3 comprises 12 residues. The germline gives CDR1 MGHRA, CDR2 YSYEKL. CDR3 residues: CASRQDQGEQFF. CDR3 DNA sequence: TGCGCCAGCAGACAAGATCAGGGTGAGCAGTTCTTC.

V usage is TRBV7-8 and J usage is TRBJ2-6; D is perhaps TRBD1 (6 bases). This CDR3 has 18 amino acids. Germline V gene data show CDR1 as SGHVS and CDR2 as FQNEAQ. V lost 2 bases to trimming and J lost 0 bases, with 14 bases between them. In DNA, the CDR3 is TGTGCCAGCAGCTTACTGCAGGGGTCGATCTCTGGGGCCAACGTCCTGACTTTC. Amino acids: CASSLLQGSISGANVLTF. The full variable domain, its missing parts supplied by reference TRBV7-8 and TRBJ2-6, is GAGVSQSPRYKVAKRGQDVALRCDPISGHVSLFWYQQALGQGPEFLTYFQNEAQLDKSGLPSDRFFAERPEGSVSTLKIQRTQQEDSAVYLCASSLLQGSISGANVLTFGAGSRLTVL.

This clonotype showed up just a few times. The chain is built from TRBV28 and TRBJ2-7, with TRBD1 matching 7 bases. Trimming removed 6 bases from V and 2 bases from J; junction bases left unmatched: 13. This CDR3 has 16 residues. Per germline, CDR1 MDHEN and CDR2 SYDVKM. CDR3 amino acids: CASSTRGLGPTYEQYV. Here the CDR3 DNA reads TGTGCCAGCAGCACCAGGGGGTTGGGGCCAACCTACGAGCAGTACGTC.

The chain carries TRBV21-1 and TRBJ2-3. TRBV21-1 is assigned pseudogene status. CDR3 size: 12 residues. Here the CDR3 reads CASSKYRPTQYF. In DNA, the CDR3 is TGTGCCAGCAGCAAATACCGACCTACGCAGTATTTT.

This clonotype was seen a handful of times. The chain employs TRBV5-4 and TRBJ2-7; 11 positions agree with TRBD1. Trimming removed 2 bases from V and 5 bases from J; junction bases left unmatched: 6. Per the germline V gene, CDR1 is SGHNT and CDR2 is YYREEE (reference sequence). The CDR3 totals 15 residues. CDR3 nucleotides: TGTGCCAGCAGCTTCGGACAGGGGGCAGCGAACGAGCAGTACTTC. Protein sequence: CASSFGQGAANEQYF. Together with reference TRBV5-4 and TRBJ2-7, the CDR3 gives the full variable domain: ETGVTQSPTHLIKTRGQQVTLRCSSQSGHNTVSWYQQALGQGPQFIFQYYREEENGRGNFPPRFSGLQFPNYSSELNVNALELDDSALYLCASSFGQGAANEQYFGPGTRLTVT.

This clonotype has just a few counts. The chain links TRBV12-3 or TRBV12-4 to TRBJ2-1; maybe TRBD1 (6 bases). The CDR3 runs to 13 residues. The V end was cut by 1 base, the J end by 9 bases, with 10 bases between. DNA for the CDR3: TGTGCCAGCAGTTTAGAGGGGGTCACTGAGCAGTTCTTC. Translation: CASSLEGVTEQFF.

This clonotype was observed a few times. The chain employs TRBV6-2 or TRBV6-3 and TRBJ2-3, with D perhaps TRBD1 (5 bases). Germline V gives CDR1 MNHEY, CDR2 SVGEGT. V dropped 2 bases and J dropped 9 bases, with 9 bases sitting between them. CDR3 length: 12 residues. The CDR3 sequence is CASSYRGPTQYF. As DNA, the CDR3 is TGTGCCAGCAGTTACAGGGGTCCAACGCAGTATTTT.

V is TRBV6-5 and J is TRBJ2-5; D gene unclear. The CDR3 is made up of 14 amino acids. Germline-derived CDR1 and CDR2 are MNHEY and SVGAGI. V lost 2 bases to trimming and J lost 0 bases, with 7 bases between them. The DNA of the CDR3 is TGTGCCAGCAGTTACAAGGTCTACCAAGAGACCCAGTACTTC. This codes for CASSYKVYQETQYF.

The rearrangement uses TRBV4-3 and TRBJ2-2; D is unresolved. Per the germline V gene, CDR1 is LGHNA and CDR2 is YSLEER. V shed 2 bases and J shed 6 bases, with 7 bases lying between them. This CDR3 contains 13 residues. The CDR3 sequence is CASSQNWAGELFF. The CDR3 DNA is TGCGCCAGCAGCCAAAATTGGGCCGGGGAGCTGTTTTTT.

This CDR3 is CASTKGQGYNQPQHF. In DNA, the CDR3 is TGTGCCAGCACTAAGGGACAGGGATACAATCAGCCCCAGCATTTT. The gene calls are TRBV19 and TRBJ1-5; 9 bases align to TRBD1. Germline values: CDR1 LNHDA, CDR2 SQIVND (reference sequence). The CDR3 sequence is 15 residues long. After removal of 9 bases from V and 3 bases from J, the junction contained 9 bases not matched to a gene.

The chain employs TRBV7-6 and TRBJ2-1; 11 bases agree with TRBD2. The germline V gene encodes CDR1 SGHVS and CDR2 FNYEAQ. The V gene end was trimmed by 1 base and the J gene end by 7 bases; junction bases not matched to a gene: 12. The CDR3 has 18 residues. The CDR3 region has the DNA TGTGCCAGCAGCTTAGTTTGGCTAGCGGGGGGTTCTTGGAATGAGCAGTTCTTC. This codes for CASSLVWLAGGSWNEQFF.

The J gene is TRBJ1-2, the V gene TRBV12-3 or TRBV12-4; no reliable D call. V was shortened by 1 base and J by 4 bases, with 19 bases between the two germline ends. The CDR3 spans 17 residues. Here the CDR3 reads CASSLVTGFGERYGYTF. The CDR3 region has the DNA TGTGCCAGCAGTTTAGTTACCGGGTTCGGGGAACGCTATGGCTACACCTTC.

This clonotype was found a few times. The chain combines TRBV20-1 with TRBJ2-1; 10 nucleotides align to TRBD2. The V segment lost 0 bases and the J segment 2 bases; nucleotides outside the gene matches: 4. From germline, CDR1 is DFQATT and CDR2 SNEGSKA (reference sequence). The CDR3 sequence is 16 residues long. The CDR3 nucleotides are TGCAGTGCTAGAGACAGCGGGGGGGGTGCCTACAATGAGCAGTTCTTC. Protein product: CSARDSGGGAYNEQFF.